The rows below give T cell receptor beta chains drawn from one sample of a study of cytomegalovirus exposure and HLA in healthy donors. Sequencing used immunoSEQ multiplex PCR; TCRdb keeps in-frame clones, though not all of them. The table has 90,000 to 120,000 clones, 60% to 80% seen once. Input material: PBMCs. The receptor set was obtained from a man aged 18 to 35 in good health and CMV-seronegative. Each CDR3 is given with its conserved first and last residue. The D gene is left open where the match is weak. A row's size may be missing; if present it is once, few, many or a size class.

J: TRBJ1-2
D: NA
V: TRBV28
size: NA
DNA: TGTGCCAGCAGGGCTACCGGGACTATCAATTATGGCTACACCTTC
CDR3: CASRATGTINYGYTF

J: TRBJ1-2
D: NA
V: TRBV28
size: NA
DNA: TGTGCCAGCAGTTTACGGGTCGGCTGGATAGGCTACACCTTC
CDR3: CASSLRVGWIGYTF

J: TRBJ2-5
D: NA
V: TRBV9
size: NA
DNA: TGTGCCAGCAGCGCTACAGGGCTCAATCGAGAGACCCAGTACTTC
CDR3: CASSATGLNRETQYF

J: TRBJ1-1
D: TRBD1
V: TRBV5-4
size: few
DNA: TGTGCCAGCAGGGGACAGCTAAACACTGAAGCTTTCTTT
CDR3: CASRGQLNTEAFF

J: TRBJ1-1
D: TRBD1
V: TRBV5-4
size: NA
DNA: TGTGCCAGCAGCCAGGGACAGGGGGGCACTGAAGCTTTCTTT
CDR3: CASSQGQGGTEAFF

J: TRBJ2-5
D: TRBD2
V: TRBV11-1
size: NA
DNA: TGTGCCAGCAGCCCCCTTGCGGGGGGCCCTGAGGAGACCCAGTACTTC
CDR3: CASSPLAGGPEETQYF

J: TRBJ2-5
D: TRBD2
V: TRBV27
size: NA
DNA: TGTGCCAGCAGTTTACGGGGGAGGGGAGAGACCCAGTACTTC
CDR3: CASSLRGRGETQYF

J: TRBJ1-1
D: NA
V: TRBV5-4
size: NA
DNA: TGTGCCAGCAGCCCTTACCAGGGAGGCACTGAAGCTTTCTTT
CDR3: CASSPYQGGTEAFF

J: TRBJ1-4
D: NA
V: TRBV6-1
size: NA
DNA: TGTGCCAGCAGTCCACCTCCCGGAAAACTGTTTTTT
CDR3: CASSPPPGKLFF

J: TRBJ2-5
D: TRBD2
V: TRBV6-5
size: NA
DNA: TGTGCCAGCAGCGGACTAGCGGGGGCCCAAGAGACCCAGTACTTC
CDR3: CASSGLAGAQETQYF

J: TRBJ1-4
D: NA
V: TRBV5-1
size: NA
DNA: TGCGCCAGCAGCTTGTCCCCCCCGGGGGGGGGTGAAAAACTGTTTTTT
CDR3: CASSLSPPGGGEKLFF

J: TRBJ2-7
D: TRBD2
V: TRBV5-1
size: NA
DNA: TGCGCCAGCAGCTTGTGGGCTAGCGGGGGACCCGAGCAGTACTTC
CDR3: CASSLWASGGPEQYF

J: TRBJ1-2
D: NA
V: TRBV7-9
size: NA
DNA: TGTGCCAGCAGCCCGCAGGGAGGGGCTAACTATGGCTACACCTTC
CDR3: CASSPQGGANYGYTF

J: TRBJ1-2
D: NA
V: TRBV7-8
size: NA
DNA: TGTGCCAGCAGCTTGGGAGCTAACCTATATGGCTACACCTTC
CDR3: CASSLGANLYGYTF

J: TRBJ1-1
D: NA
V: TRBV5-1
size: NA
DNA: TGCGCCAGCAGCTTGGATCAGGGAACTGAAGCTTTCTTT
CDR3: CASSLDQGTEAFF

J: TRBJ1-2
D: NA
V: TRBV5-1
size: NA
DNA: TGCGCCAGCAGCTTGGAGGGAGGCTATGGCTACACCTTC
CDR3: CASSLEGGYGYTF

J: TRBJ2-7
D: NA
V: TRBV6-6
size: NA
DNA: TGTGCCAGCAGTTACCAGGCCTACGAGCAGTACTTC
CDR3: CASSYQAYEQYF

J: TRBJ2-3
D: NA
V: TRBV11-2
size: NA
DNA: TGTGCCAGCAGCTTAAGGGGGTCGGGGCCCCGTACAGATACGCAGTATTTT
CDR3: CASSLRGSGPRTDTQYF

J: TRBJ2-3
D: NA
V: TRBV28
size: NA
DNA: TGTGCCAGCAGCTCTGCCAGGGATGGGGCGCGAACAGATACGCAGTATTTT
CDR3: CASSSARDGARTDTQYF

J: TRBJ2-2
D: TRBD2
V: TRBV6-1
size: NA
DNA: TGTGCCAGCAGTGATTTAGGAAGCGGGGGGCAAACCCAGGACACCGGGGAGCTGTTTTTT
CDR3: CASSDLGSGGQTQDTGELFF

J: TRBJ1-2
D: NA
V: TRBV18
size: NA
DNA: TGTGCCAGCTCACCGGTCAGTTTAAGACAGGCTTTTAACTATGGCTACACCTTC
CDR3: CASSPVSLRQAFNYGYTF

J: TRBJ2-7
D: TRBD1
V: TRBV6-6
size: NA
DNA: TGTGCCAGCAGTCCCGGGACAGACGCCTTTGAGCAGTACTTC
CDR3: CASSPGTDAFEQYF

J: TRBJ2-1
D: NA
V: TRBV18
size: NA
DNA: TGTGCCAGCTCACCCAGGGGCTCCTACAATGAGCAGTTCTTC
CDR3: CASSPRGSYNEQFF

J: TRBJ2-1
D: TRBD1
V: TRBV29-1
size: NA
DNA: TGCAGCGTTCTGACAGGGTTGGGCAATGAGCAGTTCTTC
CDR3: CSVLTGLGNEQFF

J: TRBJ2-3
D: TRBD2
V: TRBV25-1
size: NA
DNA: TGTGCCAGCAGTGAACGCCGCCGGAGCGGGGGGGCTCCAGATACGCAGTATTTT
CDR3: CASSERRRSGGAPDTQYF

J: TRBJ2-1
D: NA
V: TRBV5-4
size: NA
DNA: TGTGCCAGCAGCTTGGGGACTGAGTCCTACAATGAGCAGTTCTTC
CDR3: CASSLGTESYNEQFF

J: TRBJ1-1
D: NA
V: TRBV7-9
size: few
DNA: TGTGCCAGCAGCTTACAAGGGGATGGCACTGAAGCTTTCTTT
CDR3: CASSLQGDGTEAFF

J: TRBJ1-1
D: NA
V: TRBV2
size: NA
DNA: TGTGCCAGCAGTAAGGACAGTCCCGATGAAGCTTTCTTT
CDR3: CASSKDSPDEAFF

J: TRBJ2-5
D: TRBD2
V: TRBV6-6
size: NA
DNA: TGTGCCAGCAGTTATCTAGCGGGGTACCAAGAGACCCAGTACTTC
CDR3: CASSYLAGYQETQYF

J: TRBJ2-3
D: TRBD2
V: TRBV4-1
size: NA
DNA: TGCGCCAGCAGGCCGACTGAGCGGGGTAGCACAGATACGCAGTATTTT
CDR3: CASRPTERGSTDTQYF

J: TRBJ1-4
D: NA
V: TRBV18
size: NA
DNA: TGTGCCAGCTCACCACCGGGGTCAGGGCGGGAAAAACTGTTTTTT
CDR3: CASSPPGSGREKLFF

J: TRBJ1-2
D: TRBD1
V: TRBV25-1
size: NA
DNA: TGTGCCAGCAGTCCTCACCTCGGACAGGGAACTTATGGCTACACCTTC
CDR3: CASSPHLGQGTYGYTF

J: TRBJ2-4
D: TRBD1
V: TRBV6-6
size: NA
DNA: TGTGCCAGCAGGCAGGGGGAAGGAAACATTCAGTACTTC
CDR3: CASRQGEGNIQYF

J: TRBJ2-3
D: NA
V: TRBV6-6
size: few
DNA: TGTGCCAGCAAAGACGTCGGGGGTACAGATACGCAGTATTTT
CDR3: CASKDVGGTDTQYF

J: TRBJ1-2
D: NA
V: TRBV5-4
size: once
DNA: TGTGCCAGCAGCTTAAACAGGGTAGGGGGCTACACCTTC
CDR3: CASSLNRVGGYTF

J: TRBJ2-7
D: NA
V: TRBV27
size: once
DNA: TGTGCCAGCAGCCCCTCAGGGGCAGGGACCACCTCCTACGAGCAGTACTTC
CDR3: CASSPSGAGTTSYEQYF

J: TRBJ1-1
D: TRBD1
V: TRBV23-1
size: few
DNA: TGCGCCAGCAGTCAACCGCCGGACAGGCGCCTTCGATACACTGAAGCTTTCTTT
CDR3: CASSQPPDRRLRYTEAFF

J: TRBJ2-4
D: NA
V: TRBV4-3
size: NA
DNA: TGCGCCAGCAGCCAAGACGGGGGACCCCGGGGCGAGAACATTCAGTACTTC
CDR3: CASSQDGGPRGENIQYF

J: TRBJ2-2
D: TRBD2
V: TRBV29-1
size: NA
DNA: TGCAGCGTTGCAGCGGGGGGGAGGGACACCGGGGAGCTGTTTTTT
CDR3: CSVAAGGRDTGELFF

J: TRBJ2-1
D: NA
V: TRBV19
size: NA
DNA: TGTGCCAGTAGTCCCTCAGGGAATGAGCAGTTCTTC
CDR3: CASSPSGNEQFF

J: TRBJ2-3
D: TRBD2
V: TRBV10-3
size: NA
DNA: TGTGCCAGCCGAACTAGCGGGGGACTTCATACGCAGTATTTT
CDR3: CASRTSGGLHTQYF

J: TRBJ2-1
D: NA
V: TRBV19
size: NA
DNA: TGTGCCAGTACCACTAGGGTTGGTGAGCAGTTCTTC
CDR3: CASTTRVGEQFF

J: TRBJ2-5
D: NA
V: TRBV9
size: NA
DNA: TGTGCCAGCAGCGTAGGTCCCCTCCCTGAGGAGACCCAGTACTTC
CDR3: CASSVGPLPEETQYF

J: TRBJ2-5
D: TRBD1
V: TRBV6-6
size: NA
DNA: TGTGCCAGCAGGCCTACAGGGGCCGAAGACCAAGAGACCCAGTACTTC
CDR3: CASRPTGAEDQETQYF

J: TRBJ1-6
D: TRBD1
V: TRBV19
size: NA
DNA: TGTGCCAGTAGTCGGGACAGGGGGCATTCACCCCTCCACTTT
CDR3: CASSRDRGHSPLHF

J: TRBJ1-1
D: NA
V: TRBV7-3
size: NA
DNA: TGTGCCAGCAGCTTAGGGGGCCGTAGCACTGAAGCTTTCTTT
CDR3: CASSLGGRSTEAFF

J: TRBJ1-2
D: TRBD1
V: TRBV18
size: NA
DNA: TGTGCCAGCTCACCCCGAGGTTGGGGACAGGGGCTATATTTACAGGGCTACACCTTC
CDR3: CASSPRGWGQGLYLQGYTF

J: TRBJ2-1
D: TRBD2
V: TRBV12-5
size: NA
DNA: TGTGCTAGTGGTTTTTCAACCGGGACTAGCGTACCGAATGAGCAGTTCTTC
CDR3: CASGFSTGTSVPNEQFF

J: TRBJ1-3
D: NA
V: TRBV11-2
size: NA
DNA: TGTGCCAGCAGCTTTGACGGAGCTATCCGTCGGAGCACCATATATTTT
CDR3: CASSFDGAIRRSTIYF

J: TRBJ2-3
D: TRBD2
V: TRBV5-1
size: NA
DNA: TGCGCCAGCAGCTTGGGGGAGGGGTTCACAGATACGCAGTATTTT
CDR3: CASSLGEGFTDTQYF

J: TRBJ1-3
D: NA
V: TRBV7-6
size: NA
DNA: TGTGCCAGCGGAGTTGGAAACACCATATATTTT
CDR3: CASGVGNTIYF

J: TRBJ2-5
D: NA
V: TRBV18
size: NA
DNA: TGTGCCAGCTCACCTACAGGGTTGCGAGAGACCCAGTACTTC
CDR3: CASSPTGLRETQYF

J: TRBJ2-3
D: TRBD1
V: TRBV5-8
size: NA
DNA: TGTGCCAGCACCCACGACAGGGCTACAGATACGCAGTATTTT
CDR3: CASTHDRATDTQYF

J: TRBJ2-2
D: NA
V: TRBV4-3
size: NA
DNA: TGCGCCAGCAGCCAAGATAGGGGGGGGAACACCGGGGAGCTGTTTTTT
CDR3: CASSQDRGGNTGELFF